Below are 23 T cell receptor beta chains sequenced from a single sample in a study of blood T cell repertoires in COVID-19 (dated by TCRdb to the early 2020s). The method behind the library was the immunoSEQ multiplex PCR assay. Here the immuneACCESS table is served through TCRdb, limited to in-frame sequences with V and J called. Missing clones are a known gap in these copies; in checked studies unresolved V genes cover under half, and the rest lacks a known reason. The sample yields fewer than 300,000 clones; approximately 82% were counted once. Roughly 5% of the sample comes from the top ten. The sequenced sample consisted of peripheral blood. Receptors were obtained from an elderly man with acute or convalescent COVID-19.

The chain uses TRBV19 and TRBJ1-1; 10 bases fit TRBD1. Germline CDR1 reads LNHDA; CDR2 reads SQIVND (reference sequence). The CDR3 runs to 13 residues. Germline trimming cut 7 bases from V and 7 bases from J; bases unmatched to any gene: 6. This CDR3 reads CASNIGDRGEAFF. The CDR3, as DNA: TGTGCCAGTAACATAGGGGACAGGGGTGAAGCTTTCTTT.

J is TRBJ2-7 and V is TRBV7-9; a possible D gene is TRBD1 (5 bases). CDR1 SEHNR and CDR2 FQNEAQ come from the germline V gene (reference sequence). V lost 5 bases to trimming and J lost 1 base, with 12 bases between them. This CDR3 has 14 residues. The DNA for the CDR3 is TGTGCCAGCAGCGTAGGACAATTTTCCTACGAGCAGTACTTC. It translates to CASSVGQFSYEQYF.

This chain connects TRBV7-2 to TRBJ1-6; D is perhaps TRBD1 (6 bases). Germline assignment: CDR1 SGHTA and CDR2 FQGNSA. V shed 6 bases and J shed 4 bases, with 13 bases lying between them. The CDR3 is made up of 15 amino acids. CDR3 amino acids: CASSEQGVYNSPLHF. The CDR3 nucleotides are TGTGCCAGCAGTGAACAGGGTGTTTATAATTCACCCCTCCACTTT.

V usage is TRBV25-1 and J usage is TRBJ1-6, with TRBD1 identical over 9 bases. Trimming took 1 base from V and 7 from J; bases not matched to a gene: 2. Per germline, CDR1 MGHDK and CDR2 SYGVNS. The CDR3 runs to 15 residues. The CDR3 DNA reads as TGTGCCAGCAGTGAATCAGACAGGGGGAATTCACCCCTCCACTTT. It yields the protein CASSESDRGNSPLHF.

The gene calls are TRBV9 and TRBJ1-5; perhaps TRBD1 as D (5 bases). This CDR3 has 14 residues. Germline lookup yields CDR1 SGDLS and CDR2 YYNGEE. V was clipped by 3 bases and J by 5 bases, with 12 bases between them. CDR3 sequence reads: CASSAGLPDQPQHF. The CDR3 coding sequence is TGTGCCAGCAGCGCGGGACTGCCGGATCAGCCCCAGCATTTT.

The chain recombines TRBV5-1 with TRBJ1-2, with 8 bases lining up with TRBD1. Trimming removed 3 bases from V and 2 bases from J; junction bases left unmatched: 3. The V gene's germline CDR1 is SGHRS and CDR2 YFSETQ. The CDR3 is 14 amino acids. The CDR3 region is CASSYRDRNYGYTF. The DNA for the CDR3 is TGCGCCAGCAGCTACCGGGACAGGAACTATGGCTACACCTTC.

The CDR3 spells CASSILAGGPPEQYF. In nucleotides, the CDR3 is TGTGCCAGTAGCATACTAGCGGGAGGGCCCCCCGAGCAGTACTTC. The rearrangement joins TRBV19 to TRBJ2-7; TRBD2 matches 13 bases. The J segment lost 6 bases and the V segment lost 6 bases, leaving 8 bases of the junction unmatched. Germline V gene sequence: CDR1 LNHDA, CDR2 SQIVND (reference sequence). The CDR3 extends over 15 amino acids.

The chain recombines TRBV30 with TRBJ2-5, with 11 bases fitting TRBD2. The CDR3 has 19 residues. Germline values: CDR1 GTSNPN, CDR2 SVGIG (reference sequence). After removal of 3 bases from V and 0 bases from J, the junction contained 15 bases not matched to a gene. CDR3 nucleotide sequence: TGTGCCTGGAGCCCCTCGGGCACTTCTAGCGGGGGGAACCAAGAGACCCAGTACTTC. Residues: CAWSPSGTSSGGNQETQYF.

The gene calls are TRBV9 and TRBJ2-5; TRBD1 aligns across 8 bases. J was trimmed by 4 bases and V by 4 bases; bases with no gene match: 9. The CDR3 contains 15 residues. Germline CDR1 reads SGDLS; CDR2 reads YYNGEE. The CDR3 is CASSTMDRVPETQYF. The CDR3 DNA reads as TGTGCCAGCAGCACGATGGACAGGGTACCAGAGACCCAGTACTTC.

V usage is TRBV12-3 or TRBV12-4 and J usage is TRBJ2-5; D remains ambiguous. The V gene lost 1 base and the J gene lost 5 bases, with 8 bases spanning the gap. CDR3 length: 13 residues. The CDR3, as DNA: TGTGCCAGCAGTTTAGGGGCCCCGGAGACCCAGTACTTC. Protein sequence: CASSLGAPETQYF.

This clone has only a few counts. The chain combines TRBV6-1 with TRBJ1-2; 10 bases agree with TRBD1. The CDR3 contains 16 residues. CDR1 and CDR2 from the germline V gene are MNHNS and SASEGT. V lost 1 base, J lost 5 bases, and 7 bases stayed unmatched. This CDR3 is CASSEEWTGGGYGYTF. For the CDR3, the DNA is TGTGCCAGCAGTGAAGAATGGACAGGGGGAGGGTATGGCTACACCTTC.

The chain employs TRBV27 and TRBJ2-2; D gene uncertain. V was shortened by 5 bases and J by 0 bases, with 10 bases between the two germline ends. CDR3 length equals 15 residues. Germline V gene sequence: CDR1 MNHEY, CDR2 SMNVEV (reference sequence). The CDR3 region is CASSKRPANTGELFF. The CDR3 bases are TGTGCCAGCAGTAAGAGGCCCGCGAACACCGGGGAGCTGTTTTTT.

The CDR3 sequence: CASSQRGRGRGERGVDEQYF. The CDR3 coding sequence is TGCGCCAGCAGCCAAAGAGGGCGCGGGAGGGGAGAGAGAGGAGTTGACGAGCAGTACTTC. The chain links TRBV4-1 to TRBJ2-7, with TRBD2 matching over 9 bases. The germline V gene encodes CDR1 MGHRA and CDR2 YSYEKL. The CDR3 runs to 20 residues. With V trimmed by 2 bases and J by 5 bases, 22 bases remained unmatched.

The CDR3 nucleotides are TGTGCCTGGAGTATCTCGTCTAGCACAGATACGCAGTATTTT. This codes for CAWSISSSTDTQYF. This chain uses TRBV30 with TRBJ2-3, with D uncertain. V was pared by 2 bases and J by 0 bases, with 9 bases between. Germline values: CDR1 GTSNPN, CDR2 SVGIG (reference sequence). This CDR3 is built from 14 residues.

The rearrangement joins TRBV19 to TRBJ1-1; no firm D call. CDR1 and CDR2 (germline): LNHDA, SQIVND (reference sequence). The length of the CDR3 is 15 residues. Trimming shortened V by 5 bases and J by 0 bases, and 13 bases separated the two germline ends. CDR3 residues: CASSFSGSMNTEAFF. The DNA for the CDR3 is TGTGCCAGTAGTTTTTCCGGGTCGATGAACACTGAAGCTTTCTTT. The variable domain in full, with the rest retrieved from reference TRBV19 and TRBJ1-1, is DGGITQSPKYLFRKEGQNVTLSCEQNLNHDAMYWYRQDPGQGLRLIYYSQIVNDFQKGDIAEGYSVSREKKESFPLTVTSAQKNPTAFYLCASSFSGSMNTEAFFGQGTRLTVV.

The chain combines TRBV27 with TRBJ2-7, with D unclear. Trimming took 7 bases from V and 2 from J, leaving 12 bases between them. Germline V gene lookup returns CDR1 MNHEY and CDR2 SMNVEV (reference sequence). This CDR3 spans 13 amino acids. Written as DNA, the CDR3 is TGTGCCAGCACTAGTCAGCCCCCCTACGAGCAGTACTTC. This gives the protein CASTSQPPYEQYF.

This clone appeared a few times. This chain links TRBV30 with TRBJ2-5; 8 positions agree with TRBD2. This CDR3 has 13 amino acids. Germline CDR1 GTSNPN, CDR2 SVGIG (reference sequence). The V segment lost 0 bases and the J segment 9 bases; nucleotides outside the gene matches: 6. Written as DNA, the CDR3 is TGTGCCTGGAGTGTAGTGGGACTAGTTGCCCAGTACTTC. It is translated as CAWSVVGLVAQYF.

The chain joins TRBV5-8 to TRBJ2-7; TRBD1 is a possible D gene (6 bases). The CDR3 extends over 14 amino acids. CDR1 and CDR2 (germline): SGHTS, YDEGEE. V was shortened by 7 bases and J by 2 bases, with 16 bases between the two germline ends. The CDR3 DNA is TGTGCCAGCGGGGGCACAGAACCACCCTACGAGCAGTACTTC. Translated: CASGGTEPPYEQYF.

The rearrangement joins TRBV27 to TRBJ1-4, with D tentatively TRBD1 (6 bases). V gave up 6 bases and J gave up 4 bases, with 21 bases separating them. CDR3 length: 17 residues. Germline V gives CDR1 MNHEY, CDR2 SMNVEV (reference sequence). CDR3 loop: CASSRRGGGGFNEKLFF. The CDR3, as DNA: TGTGCCAGCAGCCGGCGGGGGGGCGGTGGGTTTAATGAAAAACTGTTTTTT.

The CDR3 loop reads CASSPFGGQSKNIQYF. CDR3 DNA sequence: TGTGCCAGCTCCCCTTTCGGTGGACAGTCTAAAAACATTCAGTACTTC. The genes are TRBV27 and TRBJ2-4; perhaps TRBD1 as D (6 bases). This CDR3 has 16 residues. From germline, CDR1 is MNHEY and CDR2 SMNVEV (reference sequence). Trimming shortened V by 8 bases and J by 4 bases, and 21 bases separated the two germline ends.

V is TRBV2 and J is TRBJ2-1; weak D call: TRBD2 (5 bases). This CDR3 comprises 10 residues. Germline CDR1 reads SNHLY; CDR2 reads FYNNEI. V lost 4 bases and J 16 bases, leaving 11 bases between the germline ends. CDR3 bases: TGTGCCAGCAGTGCTAGCAAACAATTCTTC. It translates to CASSASKQFF. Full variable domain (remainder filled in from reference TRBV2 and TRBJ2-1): EPEVTQTPSHQVTQMGQEVILRCVPISNHLYFYWYRQILGQKVEFLVSFYNNEISEKSEIFDDQFSVERPDGSNFTLKIRSTKLEDSAMYFCASSASKQFFGPGTRLTVL.

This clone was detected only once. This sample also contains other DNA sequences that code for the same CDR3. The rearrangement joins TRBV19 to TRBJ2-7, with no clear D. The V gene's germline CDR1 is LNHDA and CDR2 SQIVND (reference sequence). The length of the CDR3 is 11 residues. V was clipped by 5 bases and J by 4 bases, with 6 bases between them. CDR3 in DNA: TGTGCCAGTAGTTCTTCTTACGAGCAGTACTTC. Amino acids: CASSSSYEQYF.

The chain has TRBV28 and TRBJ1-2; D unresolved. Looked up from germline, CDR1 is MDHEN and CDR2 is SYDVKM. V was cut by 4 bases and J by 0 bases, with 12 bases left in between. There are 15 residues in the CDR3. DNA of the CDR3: TGTGCCAGCAGTTCGGTACCGGGAGCTAACTATGGCTACACCTTC. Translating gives CASSSVPGANYGYTF.